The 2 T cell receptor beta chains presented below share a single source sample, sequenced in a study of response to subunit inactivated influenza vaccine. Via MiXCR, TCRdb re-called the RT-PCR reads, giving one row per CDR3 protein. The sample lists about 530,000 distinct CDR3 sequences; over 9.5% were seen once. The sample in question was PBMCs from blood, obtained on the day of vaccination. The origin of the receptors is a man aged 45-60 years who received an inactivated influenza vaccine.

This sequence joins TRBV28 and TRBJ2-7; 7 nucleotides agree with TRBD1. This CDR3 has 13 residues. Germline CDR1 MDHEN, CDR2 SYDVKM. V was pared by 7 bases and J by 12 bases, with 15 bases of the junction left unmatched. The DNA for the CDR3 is TGTGCCAGCACTGGACCGACAGGGAGATCCCGGTACTTC. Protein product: CASTGPTGRSRYF. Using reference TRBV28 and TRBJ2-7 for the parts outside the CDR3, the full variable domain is DVKVTQSSRYLVKRTGEKVFLECVQDMDHENMFWYRQDPGLGLRLIYFSYDVKMKEKGDIPEGYSVSREKKERFSLILESASTNQTSMYLCASTGPTGRSRYFGPGTRLTVT.

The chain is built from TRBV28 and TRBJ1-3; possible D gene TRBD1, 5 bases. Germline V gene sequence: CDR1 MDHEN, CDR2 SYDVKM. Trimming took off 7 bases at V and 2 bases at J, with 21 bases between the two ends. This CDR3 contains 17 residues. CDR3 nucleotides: TGTGCCAGCACCCCTCACGGTCCGGGGGTCACTGGAAACACCATATATTTT. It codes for CASTPHGPGVTGNTIYF.